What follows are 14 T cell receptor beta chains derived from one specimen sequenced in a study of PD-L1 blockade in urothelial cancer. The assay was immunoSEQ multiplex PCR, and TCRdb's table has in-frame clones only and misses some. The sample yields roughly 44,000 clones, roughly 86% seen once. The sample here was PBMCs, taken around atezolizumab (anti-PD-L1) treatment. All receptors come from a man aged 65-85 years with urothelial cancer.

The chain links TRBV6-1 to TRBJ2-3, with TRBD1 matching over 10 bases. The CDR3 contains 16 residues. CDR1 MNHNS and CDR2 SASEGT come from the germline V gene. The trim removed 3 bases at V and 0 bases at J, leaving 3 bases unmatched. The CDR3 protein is CASSEGQGTSTDTQYF. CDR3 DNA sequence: TGTGCCAGCAGTGAGGGACAGGGGACCAGCACAGATACGCAGTATTTT.

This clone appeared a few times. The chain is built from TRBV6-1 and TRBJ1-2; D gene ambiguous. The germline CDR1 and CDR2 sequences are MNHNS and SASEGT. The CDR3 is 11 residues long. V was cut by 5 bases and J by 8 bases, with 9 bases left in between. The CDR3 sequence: CASSRGEGYTF. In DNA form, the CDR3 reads TGTGCCAGCAGTCGGGGTGAAGGCTACACCTTC.

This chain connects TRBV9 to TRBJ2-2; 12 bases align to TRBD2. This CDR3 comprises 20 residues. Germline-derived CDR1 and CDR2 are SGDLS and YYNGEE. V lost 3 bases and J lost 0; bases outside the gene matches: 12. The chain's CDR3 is CASSEGLAGTIRANTGELFF. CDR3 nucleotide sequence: TGTGCCAGCAGCGAGGGACTAGCGGGTACAATTCGCGCGAACACCGGGGAGCTGTTTTTT.

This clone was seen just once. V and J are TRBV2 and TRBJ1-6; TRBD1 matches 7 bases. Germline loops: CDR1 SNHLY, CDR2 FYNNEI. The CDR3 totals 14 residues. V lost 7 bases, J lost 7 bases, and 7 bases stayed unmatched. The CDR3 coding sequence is TGTGCCAGCACCCCCAGGGGGAAAAATTCACCCCTCCACTTT. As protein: CASTPRGKNSPLHF.

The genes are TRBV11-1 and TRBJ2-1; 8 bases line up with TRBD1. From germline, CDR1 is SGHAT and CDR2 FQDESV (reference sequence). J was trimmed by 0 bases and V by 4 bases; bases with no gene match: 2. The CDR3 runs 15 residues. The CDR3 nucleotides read TGTGCCAGCAGCTCCAGGGGGCACTCCTACAATGAGCAGTTCTTC. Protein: CASSSRGHSYNEQFF.

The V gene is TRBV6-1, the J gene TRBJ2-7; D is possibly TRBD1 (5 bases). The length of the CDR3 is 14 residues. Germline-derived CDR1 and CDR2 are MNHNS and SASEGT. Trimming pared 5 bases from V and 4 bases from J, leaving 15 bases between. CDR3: CASSLEAGKYEQYF. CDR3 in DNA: TGTGCCAGCAGTCTCGAAGCAGGGAAGTACGAGCAGTACTTC.

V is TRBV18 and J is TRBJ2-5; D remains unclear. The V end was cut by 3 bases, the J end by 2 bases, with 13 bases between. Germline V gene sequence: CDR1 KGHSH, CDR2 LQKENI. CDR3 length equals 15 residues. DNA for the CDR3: TGTGCCAGCTCACCGCGGTCCCTCTATCAAGAGACCCAGTACTTC. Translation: CASSPRSLYQETQYF.

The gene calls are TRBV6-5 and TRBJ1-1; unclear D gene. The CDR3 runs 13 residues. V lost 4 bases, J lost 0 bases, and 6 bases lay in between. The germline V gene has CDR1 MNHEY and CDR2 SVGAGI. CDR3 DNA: TGTGCCAGCAGTTCGGACTTGAACACTGAAGCTTTCTTT. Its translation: CASSSDLNTEAFF.

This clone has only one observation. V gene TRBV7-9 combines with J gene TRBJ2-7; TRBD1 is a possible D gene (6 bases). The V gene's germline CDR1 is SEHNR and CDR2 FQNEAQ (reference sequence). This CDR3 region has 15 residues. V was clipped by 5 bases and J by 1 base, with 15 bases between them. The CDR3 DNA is TGTGCCAGCAGCAACTCGACAGGTTCGTCCTACGAGCAGTACTTC. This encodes CASSNSTGSSYEQYF.

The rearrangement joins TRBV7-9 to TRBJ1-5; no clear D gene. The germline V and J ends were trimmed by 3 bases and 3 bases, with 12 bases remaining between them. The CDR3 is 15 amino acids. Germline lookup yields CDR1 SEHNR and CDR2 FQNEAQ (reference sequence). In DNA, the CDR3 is TGTGCCAGCAGCTTCGAAAGGGAGACCAATCAGCCCCAGCATTTT. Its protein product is CASSFERETNQPQHF.

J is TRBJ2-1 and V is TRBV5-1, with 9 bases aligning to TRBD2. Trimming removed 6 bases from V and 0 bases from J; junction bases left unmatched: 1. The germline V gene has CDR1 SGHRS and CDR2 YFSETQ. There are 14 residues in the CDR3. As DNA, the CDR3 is TGCGCCAGCAATAGCGGGAGCTCCTACAATGAGCAGTTCTTC. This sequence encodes CASNSGSSYNEQFF.

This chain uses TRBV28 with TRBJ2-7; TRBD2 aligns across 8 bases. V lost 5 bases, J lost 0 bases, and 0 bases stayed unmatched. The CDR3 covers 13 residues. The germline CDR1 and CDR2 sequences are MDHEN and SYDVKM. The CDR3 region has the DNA TGTGCCAGCAGTCTAGCGGGCTCCTACGAGCAGTACTTC. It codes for CASSLAGSYEQYF. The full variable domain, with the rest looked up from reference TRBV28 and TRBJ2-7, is DVKVTQSSRYLVKRTGEKVFLECVQDMDHENMFWYRQDPGLGLRLIYFSYDVKMKEKGDIPEGYSVSREKKERFSLILESASTNQTSMYLCASSLAGSYEQYFGPGTRLTVT.

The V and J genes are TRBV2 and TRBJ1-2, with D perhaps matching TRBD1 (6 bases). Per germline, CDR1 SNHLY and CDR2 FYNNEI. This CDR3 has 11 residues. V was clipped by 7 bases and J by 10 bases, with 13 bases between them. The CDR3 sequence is CASTEQGVYTF. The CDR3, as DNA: TGTGCCAGCACCGAACAGGGAGTCTACACCTTC. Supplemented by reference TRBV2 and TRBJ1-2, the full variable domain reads EPEVTQTPSHQVTQMGQEVILRCVPISNHLYFYWYRQILGQKVEFLVSFYNNEISEKSEIFDDQFSVERPDGSNFTLKIRSTKLEDSAMYFCASTEQGVYTFGSGTRLTVV.

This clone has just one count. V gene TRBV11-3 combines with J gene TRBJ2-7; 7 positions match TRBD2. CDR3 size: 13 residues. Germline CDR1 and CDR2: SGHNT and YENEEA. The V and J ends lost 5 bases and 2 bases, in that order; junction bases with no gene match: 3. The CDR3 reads CASSLRGAYEQYF. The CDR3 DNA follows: TGTGCCAGCAGCCTCCGGGGGGCCTACGAGCAGTACTTC.